This passage covers 6 T cell receptor beta chains from one sample sequenced in a study of type 1 regulatory T cells. Their recognized antigens are unknown. TCRdb called the reads again in MiXCR, with one record for every CDR3 protein. Among around 64,000 distinct CDR3 sequences listed, more than 20% were seen once. Broader study findings: Compared with non-Tr1 cells, Tr1 cells showed a narrower TCR repertoire.

Sample: cultured type 1 regulatory T (Tr1) cells, either the whole culture or a sorted fraction (not recorded which). Receptors were obtained from a human donor in good health.

There are a few counts of this clonotype. The rearrangement joins TRBV5-1 to TRBJ2-2; D gene ambiguous. Germline CDR1 reads SGHRS; CDR2 reads YFSETQ. Trimming pared 4 bases from V and 6 bases from J, leaving 13 bases between. This CDR3 comprises 14 residues. The CDR3 region is CASSPTNGPGELFF. The CDR3 coding sequence is TGCGCCAGCAGCCCAACTAATGGCCCCGGGGAGCTGTTTTTT.

This clonotype was observed many times. The rearrangement uses TRBV7-2 and TRBJ2-1; D is unresolved. CDR3 length: 14 amino acids. Germline loops: CDR1 SGHTA, CDR2 FQGNSA. V was cut by 8 bases and J by 0 bases, with 11 bases left in between. The CDR3 region has the DNA TGTGCCAGCCGGCGGCTAAGCTCCTACAATGAGCAGTTCTTC. Translated, it gives CASRRLSSYNEQFF.

The table lists this clonotype with a count of one. In nucleotides, the CDR3 is TGTGCCAGCAGCAGAGCGGGAGAAGATACGCAGTATTTT. Protein sequence: CASSRAGEDTQYF. This chain uses TRBV3-1 with TRBJ2-3, with 8 bases fitting TRBD2. The CDR3 sequence is 13 residues long. Germline V lookup: CDR1 LGHDT, CDR2 YNNKEL (reference sequence). Unmatched junction bases numbered 3, after V lost 5 bases and J lost 5 bases.

The chain combines TRBV10-3 with TRBJ2-5; TRBD2 agrees at 10 bases. Trimming removed 4 bases from V and 5 bases from J; junction bases left unmatched: 13. CDR3 length equals 17 residues. Germline V gene sequence: CDR1 ENHRY, CDR2 SYGVKD. CDR3 nucleotide sequence: TGTGCCATCAGTGGGCGAGCGGGAGGGCCGATAGGGGAGACCCAGTACTTC. Translating it yields CAISGRAGGPIGETQYF.

The chain combines TRBV18 with TRBJ1-4; 7 bases align to TRBD1. There are 13 residues in the CDR3. Germline CDR1 and CDR2: KGHSH and LQKENI. The V segment lost 3 bases and the J segment 8 bases; nucleotides outside the gene matches: 3. CDR3 sequence: CASSPKDREKLFF. CDR3 in DNA: TGTGCCAGCTCACCTAAGGACAGGGAAAAACTGTTTTTT.

This clonotype was recorded at least ten times. The V and J genes are TRBV5-1 and TRBJ2-1; tentative D call: TRBD2 (5 bases). The CDR3 consists of 14 residues. V gave up 6 bases and J gave up 0 bases, with 10 bases separating them. Per germline, CDR1 SGHRS and CDR2 YFSETQ. The CDR3 DNA follows: TGCGCCAGCACCGGGGAGTCCTCCTACAATGAGCAGTTCTTC. Protein product: CASTGESSYNEQFF.